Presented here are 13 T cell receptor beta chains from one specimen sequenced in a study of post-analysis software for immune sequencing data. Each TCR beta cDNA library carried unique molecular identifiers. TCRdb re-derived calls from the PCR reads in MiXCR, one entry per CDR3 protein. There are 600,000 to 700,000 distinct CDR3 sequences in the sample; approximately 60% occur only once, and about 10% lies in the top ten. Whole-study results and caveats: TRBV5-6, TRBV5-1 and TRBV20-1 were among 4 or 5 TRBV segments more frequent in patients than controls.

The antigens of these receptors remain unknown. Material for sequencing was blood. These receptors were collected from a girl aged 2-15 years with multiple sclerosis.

CDR3 sequence reads: CASSEVLSLNTEAFF. The CDR3 DNA is TGTGCCAGCAGCGAGGTCCTTTCGTTGAACACTGAAGCTTTCTTT. The chain links TRBV2 to TRBJ1-1; no firm D call. This CDR3 has 15 residues. Germline CDR1 is SNHLY and CDR2 is FYNNEI. Trimming stripped 6 bases from V and 0 bases from J, with 14 bases between.

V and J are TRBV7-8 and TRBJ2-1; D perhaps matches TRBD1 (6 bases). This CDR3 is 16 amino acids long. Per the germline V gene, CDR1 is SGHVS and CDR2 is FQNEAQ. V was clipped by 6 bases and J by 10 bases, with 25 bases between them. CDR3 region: CASRAEGDRSSYEQFF. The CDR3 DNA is TGTGCCAGCAGGGCAGAGGGTGACAGGAGCTCCTACGAGCAGTTCTTC.

The CDR3 nucleotides are TGTGCCTGGAGTGTCGGGCTAGCGGAGATCACAGATACGCAGTATTTT. As protein: CAWSVGLAEITDTQYF. The chain recombines TRBV30 with TRBJ2-3; 7 bases align to TRBD2. From germline, CDR1 is GTSNPN and CDR2 SVGIG (reference sequence). The CDR3 extends over 16 amino acids. Unmatched junction bases numbered 8, after V lost 0 bases and J lost 2 bases.

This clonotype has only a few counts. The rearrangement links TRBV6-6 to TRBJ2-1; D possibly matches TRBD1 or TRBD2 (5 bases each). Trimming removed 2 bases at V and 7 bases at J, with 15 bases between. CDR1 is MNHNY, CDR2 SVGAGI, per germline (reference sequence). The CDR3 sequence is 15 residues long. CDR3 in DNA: TGTGCCAGCAGTTACGAGGGGAGCCCCTTGAATGAGCAGTTCTTC. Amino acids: CASSYEGSPLNEQFF.

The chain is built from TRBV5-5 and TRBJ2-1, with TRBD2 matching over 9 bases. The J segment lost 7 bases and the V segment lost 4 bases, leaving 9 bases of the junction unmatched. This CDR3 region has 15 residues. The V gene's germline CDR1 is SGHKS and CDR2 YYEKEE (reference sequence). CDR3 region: CASSGGLAGRNEQFF. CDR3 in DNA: TGTGCCAGCAGCGGGGGGCTAGCGGGGAGAAATGAGCAGTTCTTC.

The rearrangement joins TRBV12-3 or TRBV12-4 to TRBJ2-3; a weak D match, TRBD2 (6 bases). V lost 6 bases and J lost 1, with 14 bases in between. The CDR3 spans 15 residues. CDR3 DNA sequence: TGTGCCAGCAGCCTAAGGGCGGGGCGCACAGATACGCAGTATTTT. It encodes CASSLRAGRTDTQYF.

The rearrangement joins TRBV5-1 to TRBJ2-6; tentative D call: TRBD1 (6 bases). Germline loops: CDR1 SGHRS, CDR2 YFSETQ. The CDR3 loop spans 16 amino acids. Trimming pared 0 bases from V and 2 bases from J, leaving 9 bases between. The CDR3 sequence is CASSLVTGTGANVLTF. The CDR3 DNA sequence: TGCGCCAGCAGCTTGGTGACAGGAACTGGGGCCAACGTCCTGACTTTC.

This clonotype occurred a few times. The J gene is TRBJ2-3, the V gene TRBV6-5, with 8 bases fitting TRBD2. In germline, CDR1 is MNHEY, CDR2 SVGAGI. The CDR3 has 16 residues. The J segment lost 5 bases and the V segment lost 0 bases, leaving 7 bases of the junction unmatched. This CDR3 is CASSYSKREQKDTQYF. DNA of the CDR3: TGTGCCAGCAGTTACTCCAAGCGGGAGCAGAAAGATACGCAGTATTTT.

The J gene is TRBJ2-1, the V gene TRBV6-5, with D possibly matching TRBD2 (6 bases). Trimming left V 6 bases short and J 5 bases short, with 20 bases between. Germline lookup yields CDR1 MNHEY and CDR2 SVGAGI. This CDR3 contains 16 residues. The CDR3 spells CASSYRWTGADNEQFF. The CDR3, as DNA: TGTGCCAGCAGCTACCGATGGACGGGAGCGGACAATGAGCAGTTCTTC.

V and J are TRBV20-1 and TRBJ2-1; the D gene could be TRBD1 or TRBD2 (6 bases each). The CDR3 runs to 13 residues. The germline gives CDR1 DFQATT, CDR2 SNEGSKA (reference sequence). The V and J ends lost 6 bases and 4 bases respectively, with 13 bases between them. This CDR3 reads CSAPGGKYNEQFF. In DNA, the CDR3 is TGCAGTGCACCCGGGGGCAAGTACAATGAGCAGTTCTTC.

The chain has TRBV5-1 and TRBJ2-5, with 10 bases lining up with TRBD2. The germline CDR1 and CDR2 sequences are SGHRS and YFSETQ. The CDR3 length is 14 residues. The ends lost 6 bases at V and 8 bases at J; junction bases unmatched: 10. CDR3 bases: TGCGCCAGCAACGAGCGGGGGGGCGCCGTTACCCAGTACTTC. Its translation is CASNERGGAVTQYF. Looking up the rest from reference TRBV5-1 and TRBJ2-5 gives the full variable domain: KAGVTQTPRYLIKTRGQQVTLSCSPISGHRSVSWYQQTPGQGLQFLFEYFSETQRNKGNFPGRFSGRQFSNSRSEMNVSTLELGDSALYLCASNERGGAVTQYFGPGTRLLVL.

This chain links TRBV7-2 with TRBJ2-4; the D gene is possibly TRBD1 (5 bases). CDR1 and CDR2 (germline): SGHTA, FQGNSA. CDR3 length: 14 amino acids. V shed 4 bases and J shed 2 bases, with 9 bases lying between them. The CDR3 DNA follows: TGTGCCAGCAGCTCAAGGGGATCCAAAAACATTCAGTACTTC. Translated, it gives CASSSRGSKNIQYF.

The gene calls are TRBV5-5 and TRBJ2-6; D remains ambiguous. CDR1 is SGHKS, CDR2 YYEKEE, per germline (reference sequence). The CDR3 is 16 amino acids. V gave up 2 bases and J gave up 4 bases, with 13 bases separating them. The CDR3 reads CASSFTSMSGANVLTF. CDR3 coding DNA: TGTGCCAGCAGCTTTACTTCTATGTCGGGGGCCAACGTCCTGACTTTC.